These T cell receptor beta chains were read from a single sample in a study of blood T cell repertoires in COVID-19. Measured with immunoSEQ multiplex PCR; TCRdb has only the in-frame clones, and not every one. The data contain roughly 53,000 clones, 80% to 85% of them singletons. The sequencing sample was made of peripheral blood. These TCRs come from a man in his forties or fifties with acute or convalescent COVID-19. Both conserved end residues are part of each CDR3. D genes are given only for firm matches. Not all rows give a size; the values are once, few, many and, for expanded clones, a class.

>TRBJ2-7|.|TRBD2|TRBV28
TGTGCCAGCAGTTTATCGGCGGGAGGGTACGAGCAGTACTTC
CASSLSAGGYEQYF
>TRBJ2-7|.|TRBD2|TRBV29-1
TGCAGCGTGCCGTGGGGGGGGAGCTCCTACGAGCAGTACTTC
CSVPWGGSSYEQYF
>TRBJ2-5|.|TRBD2|TRBV4-1
TGCGCCATTGCCGTGACTAGCGGGAGTTCAGAGACCCAGTACTTC
CAIAVTSGSSETQYF
>TRBJ2-6|.|.|TRBV6-1
TGTGCCAGCAGTGGAGCTCCGTCTGGGGCCAACGTCCTGACTTTC
CASSGAPSGANVLTF
>TRBJ1-3|.|.|TRBV3-1/TRBV3-2
TGTGCCAGCAGCCAAGAACTCTACTCTGGAAACACCATATATTTT
CASSQELYSGNTIYF
>TRBJ2-7|.|TRBD2|TRBV5-1
TGCGCCAGCAGCTTGGTCGCGGGAGGCTCCTACGAGCAGTACTTC
CASSLVAGGSYEQYF
>TRBJ1-1|few|.|TRBV29-1
TGCAGCGTCCGGGGGGTGAACACTGAAGCTTTCTTT
CSVRGVNTEAFF
>TRBJ1-4|few|.|TRBV29-1
TGCAGCGTTGAAGATGTGTCAGGGGATGAACTGTTTTTT
CSVEDVSGDELFF
>TRBJ1-5|few|.|TRBV27
TGTGCCAGCAGTTCCGAGGGGGGGAATGGTCAGCCCCAGCATTTT
CASSSEGGNGQPQHF
>TRBJ2-1|.|TRBD1|TRBV2
TGTGCCAGCCTTATCACGGGGACAGGAACGTACAATGAGCAGTTCTTC
CASLITGTGTYNEQFF
>TRBJ1-2|.|.|TRBV3-1/TRBV3-2
TGTGCCAGCAGCCAAGGGGGGGGCCGATATGGCTACACCTTC
CASSQGGGRYGYTF
>TRBJ1-3|.|.|TRBV5-5
TGTGCCAGCAGTTACCGCGGGACGGATGTCTCTGGAAACACCATATATTTT
CASSYRGTDVSGNTIYF
>TRBJ2-1|.|.|TRBV5-1
TGCGCCAGCAGCGCCTCGGACAGGAGGGGCAATGAGCAGTTCTTC
CASSASDRRGNEQFF
>TRBJ1-2|.|TRBD1|TRBV6-1
TGTGCCAGCAGTGAGACCGGAGGGGACAGCTATGGCTACACCTTC
CASSETGGDSYGYTF
>TRBJ2-7|.|.|TRBV9
TGTGCCAGCAGCGTTAGCACCTACGAGCAGTACTTC
CASSVSTYEQYF
>TRBJ2-7|.|TRBD2|TRBV19
TGTGCCAGTAGTCCCACTAGCGGGAGCTCCTACGAGCAGTACTTC
CASSPTSGSSYEQYF
>TRBJ2-5|.|.|TRBV27
TGTGCCAGCAGTCCGTCGATACTCCCGGAGACCCAGTACTTC
CASSPSILPETQYF
>TRBJ1-1|.|.|TRBV6-5
TGTGCCAGTTCCAGGGCCTTGAACACTGAAGCTTTCTTT
CASSRALNTEAFF
>TRBJ2-1|.|TRBD2|TRBV18
TGTGCCAGCTCACCAGGGACTAGCCGTGAGCAGTTCTTC
CASSPGTSREQFF
>TRBJ1-6|.|TRBD1|TRBV2
TGTGCCAGCAGTTTGCGACAGGGTAGTAATTCACCCCTCCACTTT
CASSLRQGSNSPLHF
>TRBJ2-1|once|.|TRBV6-5
TGTGCCAGCAGTTACGGATGGGGGGTTTACAATGAGCAGTTCTTC
CASSYGWGVYNEQFF
>TRBJ1-3|.|.|TRBV4-1
TGCGCCAGCAGCCCTTCAGGGGCCTCTGGAAACACCATATATTTT
CASSPSGASGNTIYF
>TRBJ2-2|.|TRBD2|TRBV27
TGTGCCAGCAGTTCAGCGGGAGGGCCTCGGGAGCTGTTTTTT
CASSSAGGPRELFF
>TRBJ1-4|once|TRBD1|TRBV11-2
TGTGCCAGCAGCCCGAGGGGGACAGGGGAGTATGGTGAAAAACTGTTTTTT
CASSPRGTGEYGEKLFF
>TRBJ1-5|.|TRBD1|TRBV19
TGTGCCAGTAGTCAGGGGGATATTGGTCAGCCCCAGCATTTT
CASSQGDIGQPQHF
>TRBJ2-3|.|TRBD2|TRBV6-4
TGTGCCAGCAGTGACTCGGAGCGGGGGGGCCCAGATACGCAGTATTTT
CASSDSERGGPDTQYF
>TRBJ2-1|.|TRBD1|TRBV7-3
TGTGCCAGCAGCTTAATGACAGGGGGAAATGAGCAGTTCTTC
CASSLMTGGNEQFF
>TRBJ2-3|.|TRBD1|TRBV5-1
TGCGCCAGCAGCCCACCTGACAGGGGCTCTAGCACAGATACGCAGTATTTT
CASSPPDRGSSTDTQYF
>TRBJ1-1|few|TRBD1|TRBV5-1
TGCGCCAGCAGCCCGCGGGACAGGGGGCGCCGGGGCACTGAAGCTTTCTTT
CASSPRDRGRRGTEAFF
>TRBJ1-2|once|.|TRBV6-9
TGTGCCAGCAGTTACGAAGGGGGTCCCTATGGCTACACCTTC
CASSYEGGPYGYTF
>TRBJ2-3|.|TRBD1|TRBV2
TGTGCCAGCAACTCTTGGGACAGGGCCGCAGATACGCAGTATTTT
CASNSWDRAADTQYF